This TCR beta chain came from a study of T cells after yellow fever vaccination. CDR1 is SGHTS and CDR2 is YDEGEE in the germline V gene. There are 17 residues in the CDR3. Trimming at V came to 0 bases and at J to 4 bases, leaving 8 bases not matched to a gene. TCRdb reprocessed the 5' RACE reads via MiXCR and lists one record per CDR3 protein. This table has some 130,000 distinct CDR3 sequences, 5% to 7.5% appearing once. This clonotype was recorded many times. The chain is built from TRBV5-8 and TRBJ2-2, with 8 bases lining up with TRBD2. The source is a man aged 25 to 45 who received the YFV17D yellow fever vaccine. The sequences come from CD4+ T cells sorted from PBMCs, collected 10 days after the yellow fever booster vaccination. This chain's CDR3 is CASSLAGGGLVTGELFF. The CDR3 DNA reads as TGTGCCAGCAGCTTGGCCGGGGGGGGGCTTGTCACCGGGGAGCTGTTTTTT.